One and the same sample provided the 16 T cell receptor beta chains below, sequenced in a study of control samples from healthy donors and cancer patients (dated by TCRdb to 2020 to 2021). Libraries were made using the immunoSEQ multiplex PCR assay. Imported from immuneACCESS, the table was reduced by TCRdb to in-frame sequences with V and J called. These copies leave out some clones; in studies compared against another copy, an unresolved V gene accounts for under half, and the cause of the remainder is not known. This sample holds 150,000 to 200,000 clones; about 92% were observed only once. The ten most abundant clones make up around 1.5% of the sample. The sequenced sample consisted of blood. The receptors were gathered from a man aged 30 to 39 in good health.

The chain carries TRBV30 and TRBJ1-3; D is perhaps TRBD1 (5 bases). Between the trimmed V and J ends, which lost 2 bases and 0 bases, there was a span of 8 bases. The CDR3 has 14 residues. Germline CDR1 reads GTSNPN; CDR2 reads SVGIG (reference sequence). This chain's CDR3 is CAWSLGTSGNTIYF. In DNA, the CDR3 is TGTGCCTGGAGTCTAGGGACCTCTGGAAACACCATATATTTT.

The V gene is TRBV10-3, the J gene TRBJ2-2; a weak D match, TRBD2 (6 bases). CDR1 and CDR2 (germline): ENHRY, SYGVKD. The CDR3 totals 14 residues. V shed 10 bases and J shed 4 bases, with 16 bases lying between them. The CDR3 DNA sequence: TGTGCCAGCCAAGGGGAGCGGGTCACCGGGGAGCTGTTTTTT. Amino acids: CASQGERVTGELFF.

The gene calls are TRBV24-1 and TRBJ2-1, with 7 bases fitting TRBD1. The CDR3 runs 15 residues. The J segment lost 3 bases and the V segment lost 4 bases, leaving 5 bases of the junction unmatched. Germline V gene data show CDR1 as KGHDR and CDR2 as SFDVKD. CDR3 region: CATSDPRGHYNEQFF. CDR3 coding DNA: TGTGCCACCAGTGACCCAAGGGGGCACTACAATGAGCAGTTCTTC.

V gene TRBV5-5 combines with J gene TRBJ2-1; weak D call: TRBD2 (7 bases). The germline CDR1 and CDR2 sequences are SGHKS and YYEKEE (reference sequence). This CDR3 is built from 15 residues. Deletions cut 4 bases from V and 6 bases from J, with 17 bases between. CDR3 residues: CASSLEGGASNEQFF. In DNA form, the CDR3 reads TGTGCCAGCAGCCTGGAAGGGGGGGCTTCCAATGAGCAGTTCTTC.

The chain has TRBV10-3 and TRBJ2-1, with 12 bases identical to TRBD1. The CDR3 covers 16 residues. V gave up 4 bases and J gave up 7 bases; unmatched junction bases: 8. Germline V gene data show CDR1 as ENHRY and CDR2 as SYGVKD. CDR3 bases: TGTGCCATCAGTGTTCGGATGGGACAGGGGGCGAATGAGCAGTTCTTC. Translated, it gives CAISVRMGQGANEQFF.

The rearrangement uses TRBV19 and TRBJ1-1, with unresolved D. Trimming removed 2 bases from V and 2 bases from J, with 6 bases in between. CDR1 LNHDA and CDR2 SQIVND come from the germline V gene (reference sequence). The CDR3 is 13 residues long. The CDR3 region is CASSISDNTEAFF. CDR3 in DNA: TGTGCCAGTAGTATATCGGACAACACTGAAGCTTTCTTT.

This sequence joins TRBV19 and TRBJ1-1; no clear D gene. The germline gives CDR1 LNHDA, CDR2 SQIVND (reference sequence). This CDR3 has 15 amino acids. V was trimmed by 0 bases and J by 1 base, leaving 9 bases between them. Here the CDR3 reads CASSIDPQQNTEAFF. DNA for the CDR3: TGTGCCAGTAGTATAGATCCCCAGCAGAACACTGAAGCTTTCTTT. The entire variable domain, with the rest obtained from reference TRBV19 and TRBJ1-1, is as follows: DGGITQSPKYLFRKEGQNVTLSCEQNLNHDAMYWYRQDPGQGLRLIYYSQIVNDFQKGDIAEGYSVSREKKESFPLTVTSAQKNPTAFYLCASSIDPQQNTEAFFGQGTRLTVV.

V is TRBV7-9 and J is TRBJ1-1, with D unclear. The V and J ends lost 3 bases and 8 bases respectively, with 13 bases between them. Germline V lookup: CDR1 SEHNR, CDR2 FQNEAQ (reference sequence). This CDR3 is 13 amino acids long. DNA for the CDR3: TGTGCCAGCAGCTTTTCTAGGACCCAGGAAGCTTTCTTT. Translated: CASSFSRTQEAFF.

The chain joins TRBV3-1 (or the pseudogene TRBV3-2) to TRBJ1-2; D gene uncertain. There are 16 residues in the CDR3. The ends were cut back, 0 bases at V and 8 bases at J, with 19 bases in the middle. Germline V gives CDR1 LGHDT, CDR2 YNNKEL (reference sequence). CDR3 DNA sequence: TGTGCCAGCAGCCAAGAGCTGACGCGTAGGTCGAGCGGCTACACCTTC. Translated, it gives CASSQELTRRSSGYTF.

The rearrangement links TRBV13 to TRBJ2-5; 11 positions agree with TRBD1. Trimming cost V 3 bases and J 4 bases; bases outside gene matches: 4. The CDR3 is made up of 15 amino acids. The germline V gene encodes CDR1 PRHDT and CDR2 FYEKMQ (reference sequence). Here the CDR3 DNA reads TGTGCCAGCAGCTTGGGGGGACAGGGGGTAGAGACCCAGTACTTC. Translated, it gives CASSLGGQGVETQYF.

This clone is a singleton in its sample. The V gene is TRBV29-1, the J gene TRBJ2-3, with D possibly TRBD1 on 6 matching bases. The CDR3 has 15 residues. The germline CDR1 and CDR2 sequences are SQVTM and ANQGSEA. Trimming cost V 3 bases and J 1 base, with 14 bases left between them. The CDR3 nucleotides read TGCAGCGTTGAGGGAGCAGGGGTTGGCACAGATACGCAGTATTTT. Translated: CSVEGAGVGTDTQYF.

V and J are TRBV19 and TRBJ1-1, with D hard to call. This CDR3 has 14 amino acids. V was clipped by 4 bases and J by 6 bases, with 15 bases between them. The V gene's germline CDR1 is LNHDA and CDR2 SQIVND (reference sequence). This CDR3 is CASSTDLATAEAFF. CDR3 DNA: TGTGCCAGTAGTACCGACCTGGCTACCGCTGAAGCTTTCTTT.

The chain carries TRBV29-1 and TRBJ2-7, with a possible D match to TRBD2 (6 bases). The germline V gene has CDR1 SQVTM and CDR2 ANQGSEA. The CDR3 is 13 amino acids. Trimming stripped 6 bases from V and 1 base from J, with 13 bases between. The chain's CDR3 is CSVVDGLSYEQYF. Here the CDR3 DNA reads TGCAGCGTCGTGGACGGACTATCCTACGAGCAGTACTTC.

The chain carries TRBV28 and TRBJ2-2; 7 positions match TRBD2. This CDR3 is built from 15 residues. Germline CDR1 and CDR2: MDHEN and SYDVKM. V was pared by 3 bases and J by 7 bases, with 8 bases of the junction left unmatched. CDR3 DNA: TGTGCCAGCAGTTTCGCGCGGGAGCTCGGCGGGGAGCTGTTTTTT. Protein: CASSFARELGGELFF. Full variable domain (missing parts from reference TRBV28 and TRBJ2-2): DVKVTQSSRYLVKRTGEKVFLECVQDMDHENMFWYRQDPGLGLRLIYFSYDVKMKEKGDIPEGYSVSREKKERFSLILESASTNQTSMYLCASSFARELGGELFFGEGSRLTVL.

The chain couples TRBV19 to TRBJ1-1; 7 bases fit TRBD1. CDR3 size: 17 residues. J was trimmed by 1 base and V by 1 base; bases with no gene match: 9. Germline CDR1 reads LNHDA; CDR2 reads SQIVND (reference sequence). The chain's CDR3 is CASSIAGGWGPNTEAFF. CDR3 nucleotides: TGTGCCAGTAGTATAGCAGGGGGTTGGGGCCCGAACACTGAAGCTTTCTTT. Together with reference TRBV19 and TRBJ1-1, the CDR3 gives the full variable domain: DGGITQSPKYLFRKEGQNVTLSCEQNLNHDAMYWYRQDPGQGLRLIYYSQIVNDFQKGDIAEGYSVSREKKESFPLTVTSAQKNPTAFYLCASSIAGGWGPNTEAFFGQGTRLTVV.

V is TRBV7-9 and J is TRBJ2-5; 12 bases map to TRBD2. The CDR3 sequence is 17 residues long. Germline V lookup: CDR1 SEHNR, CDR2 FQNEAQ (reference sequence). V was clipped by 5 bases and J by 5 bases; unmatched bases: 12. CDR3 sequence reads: CASSRGLAGGPGETQYF. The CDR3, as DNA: TGTGCCAGCAGCCGGGGGCTAGCGGGAGGGCCGGGGGAGACCCAGTACTTC. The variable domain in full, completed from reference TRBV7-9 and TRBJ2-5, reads DTGVSQNPRHKITKRGQNVTFRCDPISEHNRLYWYRQTLGQGPEFLTYFQNEAQLEKSRLLSDRFSAERPKGSFSTLEIQRTEQGDSAMYLCASSRGLAGGPGETQYFGPGTRLLVL.